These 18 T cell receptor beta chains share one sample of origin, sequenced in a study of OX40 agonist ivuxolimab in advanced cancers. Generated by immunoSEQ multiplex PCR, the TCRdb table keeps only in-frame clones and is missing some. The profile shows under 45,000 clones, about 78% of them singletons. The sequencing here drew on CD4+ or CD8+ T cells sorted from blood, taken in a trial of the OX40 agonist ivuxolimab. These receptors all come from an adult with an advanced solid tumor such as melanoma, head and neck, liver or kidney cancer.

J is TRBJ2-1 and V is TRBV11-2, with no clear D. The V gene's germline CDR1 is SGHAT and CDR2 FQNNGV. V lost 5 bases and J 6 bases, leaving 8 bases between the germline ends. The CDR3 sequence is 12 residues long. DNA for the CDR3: TGTGCCAGCAGCCACGGAAGCAATGAGCAGTTCTTC. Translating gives CASSHGSNEQFF.

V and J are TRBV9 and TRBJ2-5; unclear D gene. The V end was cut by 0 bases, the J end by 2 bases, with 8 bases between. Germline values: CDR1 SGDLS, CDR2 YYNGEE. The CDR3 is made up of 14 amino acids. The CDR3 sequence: CASSVAALQETQYF. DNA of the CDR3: TGTGCCAGCAGCGTAGCGGCCCTGCAAGAGACCCAGTACTTC.

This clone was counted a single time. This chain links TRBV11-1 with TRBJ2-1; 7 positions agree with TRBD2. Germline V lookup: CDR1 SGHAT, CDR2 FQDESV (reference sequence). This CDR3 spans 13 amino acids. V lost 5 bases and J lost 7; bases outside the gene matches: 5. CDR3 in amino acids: CASSGLGRNEQFF. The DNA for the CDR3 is TGTGCCAGCAGCGGACTAGGGAGGAATGAGCAGTTCTTC.

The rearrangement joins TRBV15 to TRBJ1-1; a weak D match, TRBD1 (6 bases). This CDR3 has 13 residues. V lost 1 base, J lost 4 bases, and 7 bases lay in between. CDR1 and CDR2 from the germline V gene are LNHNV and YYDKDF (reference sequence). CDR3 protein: CATSRGGPTEAFF. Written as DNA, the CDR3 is TGTGCCACCAGCAGAGGGGGGCCCACTGAAGCTTTCTTT.

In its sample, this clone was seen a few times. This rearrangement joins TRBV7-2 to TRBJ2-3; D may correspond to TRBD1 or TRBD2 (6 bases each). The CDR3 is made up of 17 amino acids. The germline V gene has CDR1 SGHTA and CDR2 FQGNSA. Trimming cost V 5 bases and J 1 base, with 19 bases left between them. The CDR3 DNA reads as TGTGCCAGCAGCCGCAGAGATAGGGGGGACGGCACAGATACGCAGTATTTT. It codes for CASSRRDRGDGTDTQYF.

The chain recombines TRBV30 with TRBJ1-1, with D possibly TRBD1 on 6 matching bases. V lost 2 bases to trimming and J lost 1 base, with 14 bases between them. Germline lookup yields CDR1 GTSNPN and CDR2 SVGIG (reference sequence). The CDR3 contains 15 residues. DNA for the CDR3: TGTGCCTGGAGTAGGGGGGGACACAGGAACACTGAAGCTTTCTTT. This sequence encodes CAWSRGGHRNTEAFF.

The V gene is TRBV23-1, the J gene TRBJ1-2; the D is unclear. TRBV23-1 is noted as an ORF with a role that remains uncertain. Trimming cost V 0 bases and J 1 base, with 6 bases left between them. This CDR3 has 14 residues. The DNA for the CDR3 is TGCGCCAGCAGTCAATCATGCGATAACTATGGCTACACCTTC. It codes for CASSQSCDNYGYTF.

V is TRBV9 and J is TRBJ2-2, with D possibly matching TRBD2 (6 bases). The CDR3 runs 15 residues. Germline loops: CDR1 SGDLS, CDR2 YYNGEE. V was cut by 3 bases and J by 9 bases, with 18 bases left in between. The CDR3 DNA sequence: TGTGCCAGCAGCGCCGTGGGGACTCAAGACAGGGAGCTGTTTTTT. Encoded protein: CASSAVGTQDRELFF.

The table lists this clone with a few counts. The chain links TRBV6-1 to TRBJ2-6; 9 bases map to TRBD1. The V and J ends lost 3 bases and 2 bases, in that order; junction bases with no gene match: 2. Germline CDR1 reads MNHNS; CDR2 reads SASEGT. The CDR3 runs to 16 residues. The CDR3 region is CASSDWTGAGANVLTF. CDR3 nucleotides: TGTGCCAGCAGTGACTGGACAGGGGCTGGGGCCAACGTCCTGACTTTC.

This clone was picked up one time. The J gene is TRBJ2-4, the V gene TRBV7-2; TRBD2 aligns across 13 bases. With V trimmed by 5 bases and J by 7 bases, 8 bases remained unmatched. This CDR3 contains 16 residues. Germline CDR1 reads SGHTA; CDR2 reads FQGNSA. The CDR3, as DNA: TGTGCCAGCAGCCTCGGGACTAGCGGGAAGGGGAACATTCAGTACTTC. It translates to CASSLGTSGKGNIQYF.

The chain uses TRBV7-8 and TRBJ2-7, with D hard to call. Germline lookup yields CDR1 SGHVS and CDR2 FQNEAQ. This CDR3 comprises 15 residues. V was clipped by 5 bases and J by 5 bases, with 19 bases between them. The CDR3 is CASSPGPPYLDEQYF. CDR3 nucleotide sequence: TGTGCCAGCAGCCCCGGACCCCCGTATCTCGACGAGCAGTACTTC. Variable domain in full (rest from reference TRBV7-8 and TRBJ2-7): GAGVSQSPRYKVAKRGQDVALRCDPISGHVSLFWYQQALGQGPEFLTYFQNEAQLDKSGLPSDRFFAERPEGSVSTLKIQRTQQEDSAVYLCASSPGPPYLDEQYFGPGTRLTVT.

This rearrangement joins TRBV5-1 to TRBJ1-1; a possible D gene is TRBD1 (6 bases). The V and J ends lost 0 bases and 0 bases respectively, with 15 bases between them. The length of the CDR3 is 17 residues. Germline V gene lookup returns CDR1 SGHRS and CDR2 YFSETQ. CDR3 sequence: CASSLAGRGAVNTEAFF. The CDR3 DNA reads TGCGCCAGCAGCTTGGCGGGGCGGGGGGCAGTGAACACTGAAGCTTTCTTT. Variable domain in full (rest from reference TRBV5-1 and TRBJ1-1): KAGVTQTPRYLIKTRGQQVTLSCSPISGHRSVSWYQQTPGQGLQFLFEYFSETQRNKGNFPGRFSGRQFSNSRSEMNVSTLELGDSALYLCASSLAGRGAVNTEAFFGQGTRLTVV.

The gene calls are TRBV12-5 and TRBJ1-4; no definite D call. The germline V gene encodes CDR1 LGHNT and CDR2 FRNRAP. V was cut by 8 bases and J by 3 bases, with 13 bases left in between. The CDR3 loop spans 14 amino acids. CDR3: CASRTSGSNEKLFF. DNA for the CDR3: TGTGCTAGTAGGACGTCGGGATCTAATGAAAAACTGTTTTTT.

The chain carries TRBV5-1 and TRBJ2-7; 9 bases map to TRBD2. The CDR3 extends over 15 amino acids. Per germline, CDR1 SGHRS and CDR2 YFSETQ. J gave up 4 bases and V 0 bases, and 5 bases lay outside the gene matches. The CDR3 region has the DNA TGCGCCAGCAGCTTGGAGGCGGGAGGGCCGTACGAGCAGTACTTC. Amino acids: CASSLEAGGPYEQYF.

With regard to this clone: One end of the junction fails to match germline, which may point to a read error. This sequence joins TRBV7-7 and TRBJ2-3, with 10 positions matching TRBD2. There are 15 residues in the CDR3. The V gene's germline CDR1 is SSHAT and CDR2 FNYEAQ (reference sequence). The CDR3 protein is CASSTGLASTDTQYF. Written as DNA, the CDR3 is TGTGCTAGCAGCACGGGACTAGCGTCCACAGATACGCAGTATTTT.

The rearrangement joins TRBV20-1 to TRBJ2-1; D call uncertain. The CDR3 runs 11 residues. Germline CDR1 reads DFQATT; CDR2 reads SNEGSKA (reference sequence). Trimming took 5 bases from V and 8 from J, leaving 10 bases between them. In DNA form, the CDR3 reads TGCAGTGCTGTGAATAGTGATGAGCAGTTCTTC. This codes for CSAVNSDEQFF.

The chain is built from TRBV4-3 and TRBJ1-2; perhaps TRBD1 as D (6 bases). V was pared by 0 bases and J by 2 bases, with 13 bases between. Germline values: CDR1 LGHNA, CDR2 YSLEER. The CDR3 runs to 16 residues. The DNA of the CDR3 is TGCGCCAGCAGCCAAGATGCCCTAGGACAGAACTATGGCTACACCTTC. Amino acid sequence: CASSQDALGQNYGYTF.

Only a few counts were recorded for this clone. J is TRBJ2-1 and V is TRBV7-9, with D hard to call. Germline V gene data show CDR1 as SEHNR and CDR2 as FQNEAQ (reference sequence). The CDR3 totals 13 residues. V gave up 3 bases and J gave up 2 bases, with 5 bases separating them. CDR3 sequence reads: CASSFTPYNEQFF. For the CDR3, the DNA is TGTGCCAGCAGCTTTACCCCCTACAATGAGCAGTTCTTC.